This TCR beta chain was sequenced during a study of identical twins. Study-wide points: Without tracking the same donors, conclusions rested on cross-sectional statistical analysis.

CDR1 and CDR2 (germline): LGHDT, YNNKEL (reference sequence). The CDR3 extends over 13 amino acids. V lost 3 bases and J lost 4, with 7 bases in between. Healthy Caucasians alone served as donors. Of note for this clonotype: Its target is unknown.

TCRdb re-derived calls from the 5' RACE reads in MiXCR, one entry per CDR3 protein. Counted here are hundreds of thousands of distinct CDR3 sequences, more than 9% occurring once; the ten biggest clones make up more than 6%. These same records also appear under a second study, on yellow fever vaccine responses in identical twins.

The chain employs TRBV3-1 and TRBJ2-1; D not resolved. Sequencing input: CD8+ T cells sorted from blood. The sequence derives from a woman between 18 and 29 years old in good health. Written as DNA, the CDR3 is TGTGCCAGCAGCCATATATGGTACAATGAGCAGTTCTTC. This sequence encodes CASSHIWYNEQFF.